This TCR beta chain originates from a study of blood T cell repertoires in COVID-19. Generated by immunoSEQ multiplex PCR, the TCRdb table keeps only in-frame clones and is missing some. This table holds 200,000 to 300,000 clones, roughly 85% found once. The CDR3 runs to 15 residues. V was clipped by 7 bases and J by 2 bases, with 15 bases between them. Germline V gene sequence: CDR1 MDHEN, CDR2 SYDVKM. This clonotype originated in a man in his fifties with COVID-19, enrolled during active disease. V and J are TRBV28 and TRBJ2-1; no clear D gene. Sequenced: peripheral blood. CDR3 protein: CASKPGGATYNEQFF. CDR3 nucleotides: TGTGCCAGCAAACCCGGCGGAGCCACCTACAATGAGCAGTTCTTC.